Listed below are T cell receptor beta chains from one sample, sequenced in a study of response to subunit inactivated influenza vaccine. TCRdb reprocessed the RT-PCR reads via MiXCR and lists one record per CDR3 protein. The sample consists of hundreds of thousands of distinct CDR3 sequences, 18% of them appearing once. The source material was PBMCs from blood, sampled 5 to 6 days after vaccination. The origin of the receptors is a man aged 50-60 years who received an inactivated influenza vaccine. Each CDR3 is given with its conserved first and last residue. The order of the fields is clone size, V gene, D gene, J gene, CDR3 protein, CDR3 DNA. The D gene is left open where the match is weak. Clone size is stated in some rows and not others, as once, few, many or a class when expanded.

abundance: few
v_gene: TRBV12-3/TRBV12-4
d_gene: TRBD2
j_gene: TRBJ2-2
CDR3aa: CASRLGTSGSTGELFF
CDR3nt: TGTGCCAGCAGACTCGGGACTAGCGGATCGACCGGGGAGCTGTTTTTT

abundance: .
v_gene: TRBV5-1
d_gene: .
j_gene: TRBJ2-2
CDR3aa: CASRGLQGGTGELFF
CDR3nt: TGCGCCAGCAGGGGACTTCAGGGCGGCACCGGGGAGCTGTTTTTT

abundance: .
v_gene: TRBV20-1
d_gene: .
j_gene: TRBJ2-7
CDR3aa: CSARELPGLSYEQYF
CDR3nt: TGCAGTGCTAGAGAGCTTCCAGGGCTCTCCTACGAGCAGTACTTC

abundance: few
v_gene: TRBV7-2
d_gene: .
j_gene: TRBJ2-3
CDR3aa: CASSLGLPSWADTQYF
CDR3nt: TGTGCCAGCAGCTTAGGTCTGCCTAGCTGGGCAGATACGCAGTATTTT

abundance: .
v_gene: TRBV5-1
d_gene: TRBD1
j_gene: TRBJ1-3
CDR3aa: CASSMQTGPGNTIYF
CDR3nt: TGCGCCAGCAGCATGCAGACAGGGCCTGGAAACACCATATATTTT

abundance: few
v_gene: TRBV4-3
d_gene: .
j_gene: TRBJ2-1
CDR3aa: CASSQAFGSGSYNEQFF
CDR3nt: TGCGCCAGCAGCCAAGCTTTCGGGAGCGGCTCCTACAATGAGCAGTTCTTC

abundance: .
v_gene: TRBV7-8
d_gene: TRBD1
j_gene: TRBJ2-6
CDR3aa: CASSSGDREFSGANVLTF
CDR3nt: TGTGCCAGCAGCTCGGGGGACAGGGAATTCTCTGGGGCCAACGTCCTGACTTTC

abundance: .
v_gene: TRBV3-1
d_gene: .
j_gene: TRBJ2-1
CDR3aa: CASSQDTVNEQFF
CDR3nt: TGTGCCAGCAGCCAAGATACCGTGAATGAGCAGTTCTTC

abundance: few
v_gene: TRBV5-6
d_gene: TRBD1
j_gene: TRBJ2-5
CDR3aa: CASSWARTGGPETQYF
CDR3nt: TGTGCCAGCAGCTGGGCAAGGACAGGGGGCCCGGAGACCCAGTACTTC

abundance: many
v_gene: TRBV12-3/TRBV12-4
d_gene: .
j_gene: TRBJ2-2
CDR3aa: CASSLALSAGELFF
CDR3nt: TGTGCCAGCAGTTTGGCCCTATCAGCCGGGGAGCTGTTTTTT

abundance: few
v_gene: TRBV24-1
d_gene: TRBD2
j_gene: TRBJ2-5
CDR3aa: CATSQSGSPGETQYF
CDR3nt: TGTGCCACCAGTCAGAGCGGGAGCCCAGGAGAGACCCAGTACTTC

abundance: .
v_gene: TRBV6-2/TRBV6-3
d_gene: .
j_gene: TRBJ1-5
CDR3aa: CASSYPGGQPQHF
CDR3nt: TGTGCCAGCAGTTACCCGGGCGGTCAGCCCCAGCATTTT

abundance: few
v_gene: TRBV12-3/TRBV12-4
d_gene: .
j_gene: TRBJ1-1
CDR3aa: CASSFGPSRTEAFF
CDR3nt: TGTGCCAGCAGTTTCGGGCCCAGTAGAACTGAAGCTTTCTTT